The sequence of this TCR beta chain was determined in a study of cytotoxic CD8 clonotypes in ibrutinib-treated CLL (dated by TCRdb to about 2021). A note on the overall study: The cohort was composed of about 10 relapsed/refractory and approximately 16 treatment-naive patients; IGHV unmutated status was identified in approximately 18 patients. Responses were partial in some 24 patients and complete in 2; after median approximately 67 months follow-up, around 15 stayed in remission and roughly twelve progressed. Response samples were taken after a median of about a year on treatment, ranging from about 6 to 40 months. On average, each sample yielded 270,000 or so productive templates and about 95,000 productive rearrangements. Of the approximately 86 people in the trial, some 28 had longitudinal samples available. Cryopreserved peripheral blood mononuclear cells were collected before treatment, at response, and at either disease progression or sustained remission. Every remission and progressive disease sample was obtained while ibrutinib was still being received by the patients. Here is what the overall study found, with its caveats: Baseline clonality was found to be higher than that of age-matched healthy donors and was strongly correlated with circulating CD8+ T-cell counts. Lymph node repertoires were not examined, and the timing of sampling was not matched between patients in sustained remission and those whose disease progressed. At ibrutinib response clonality went up, during sustained remission it held steady, and at progression it dropped back toward baseline. Public clonotypes were rare and either shrank or stayed stable during treatment, and the rise in clonality at ibrutinib response reflected expansion of private clonotypes.

With regard to this clone: The antigen it binds to is not known. No base qualities exist here, and no much larger clone lies one base off it.

A MiSeq instrument was used for deep resolution sequencing, which targeted depths ranging from 1 in 1 million up to 1 in 200,000 T cells, with coverage averaging 10x for each clonotype. TCR beta libraries were generated with the immunoSEQ hsTCRB Kit. In the authors' own workflow: ImmunoSEQ Data Assistant and ImmunoSEQ Analyzer were used for data analysis, and V, D and J genes were assigned according to IMGT definitions. Clonality, which ranges from 0 to 1, was calculated by subtracting the normalized Shannon entropy of productive rearrangement frequencies from one. Public clonotype analysis was restricted to overrepresented clonotypes comprising at least 0.05% of each patient's repertoire. Repertoires from approximately 12 age-matched healthy donors in immuneACCESS were used as clonality controls. TCRdb stores this immuneACCESS table with in-frame sequences only. Part of the clones is absent; in the studies checked, under half of the shortfall reflects unresolved V genes, and no reason is known for the rest. V, J and clone size were drawn from that table, and D and trimming were deduced from the DNA. A total of some 130,000 clones appear in this sample, approximately 90% of them only once. The ten largest account for 9.5% to 14% of the sample.

V is clipped by 0 bases and J by 2 bases, and the sequence between their germline boundaries is 7 bases long. From the cysteine up to the phenylalanine, the CDR3 has a length of 14 residues. The entry retains the CDR3 DNA only, 42 bases that are in frame from base 1. The germline V gene encodes CDR1 LGHNA and CDR2 YSLEER. Read against the paper, the sample's time point label means: about eleven months on ibrutinib. For TCR beta library preparation, about 2.2 micrograms of genomic DNA were extracted from the cryopreserved PBMCs. Longitudinal blood samples from CLL patients receiving ibrutinib monotherapy were subjected to high-throughput TCR beta sequencing. The patients took part in an open-label, single-center phase 2 trial of ibrutinib monotherapy.

This chain is built from TRBV4-3 and TRBJ2-5; no confident D gene assignment can be made. Source: PBMCs, taken after 12 months of ibrutinib treatment. This clonotype was obtained from a human donor with chronic lymphocytic leukemia. The nucleotides read TGCGCCAGCAGCCAAGAAGACAATCAAGAGACCCAGTACTTC. The translation is CASSQEDNQETQYF.